This T cell receptor beta chain was sequenced for a study of shared clonotypes between healthy human individuals. Overall study findings and caveats: Sequencing depth was a factor that was expected to affect clonotype sharing among donors.

Comment on this clone: Antigen: not known.

Assay: immunoSEQ multiplex PCR; the TCRdb copy retains only in-frame clones and omits some. The data hold approximately 1.5 million clones, with 98% observed a single time. Subsets obtained from CD4+ cells comprised CD45RA+ naive and CD45RA-negative memory cells. V was trimmed by 3 bases and J by 4 bases, leaving 9 bases between them. The germline gives CDR1 LNHNV, CDR2 YYDKDF (reference sequence). The length of the CDR3 is 13 residues. V and J are TRBV15 and TRBJ2-5, with a tentative D call TRBD2 (6 bases). The sequencing input was naive CD4+ T cells sorted from blood. Subset here: CD45RA+ positively selected. The receptor's source is a man younger than 45 in good health. The CDR3 sequence is CATSRGGIETQYF. The CDR3 DNA reads as TGTGCCACCAGCAGGGGGGGAATAGAGACCCAGTACTTC.